Here is one T cell receptor beta chain with its context. What it recognizes is unknown. Per the germline V gene, CDR1 is SGHTA and CDR2 is FQGNSA. CDR3 length: 13 residues. V was clipped by 4 bases and J by 4 bases, with 11 bases between them. The study ran its PCR with 60 Vbeta and 13 Jbeta primers. The data were produced by immunoSEQ multiplex PCR, yet TCRdb's version contains in-frame clones alone and is incomplete. Here the sample table reports about 200,000 clones. The data belong to a study of cytomegalovirus exposure and HLA in healthy donors. Study-wide findings and caveats: A later analysis by the authors found several of the most significant clusters apparently linked to common viral pathogens.

The chain combines TRBV7-2 with TRBJ2-7; D might be TRBD1 (5 bases). The source of this sequence is a girl between 2 and 10 years old in good health and CMV-seropositive. The sample consisted of PBMCs. In nucleotides, the CDR3 is TGTGCCAGCAGCTCCCGACAGACATACGAGCAGTACTTC. Amino acids: CASSSRQTYEQYF.